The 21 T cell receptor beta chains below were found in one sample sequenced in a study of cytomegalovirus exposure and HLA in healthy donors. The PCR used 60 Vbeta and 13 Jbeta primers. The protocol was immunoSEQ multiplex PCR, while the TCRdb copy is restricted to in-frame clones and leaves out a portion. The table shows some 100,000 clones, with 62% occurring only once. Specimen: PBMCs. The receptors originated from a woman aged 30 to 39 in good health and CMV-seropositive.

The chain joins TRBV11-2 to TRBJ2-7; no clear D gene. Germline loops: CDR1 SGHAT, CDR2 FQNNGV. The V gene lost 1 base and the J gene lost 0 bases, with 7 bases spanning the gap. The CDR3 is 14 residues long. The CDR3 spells CASSLGHSSYEQYF. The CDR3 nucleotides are TGTGCCAGCAGCTTAGGGCACAGCTCCTACGAGCAGTACTTC.

The CDR3 reads CASSLRGSGANVLTF. CDR3 coding DNA: TGTGCCAGCAGCCTCAGGGGGTCTGGGGCCAACGTCCTGACTTTC. The chain carries TRBV6-1 and TRBJ2-6, with TRBD1 matching over 7 bases. CDR3 length: 15 residues. The V segment lost 6 bases and the J segment 1 base; nucleotides outside the gene matches: 3. The germline CDR1 and CDR2 sequences are MNHNS and SASEGT.

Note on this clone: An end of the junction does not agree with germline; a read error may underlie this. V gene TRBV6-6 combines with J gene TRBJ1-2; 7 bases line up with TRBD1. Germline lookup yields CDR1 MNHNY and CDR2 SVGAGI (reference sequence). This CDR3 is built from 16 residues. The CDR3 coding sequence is TGTGCCAGCAGTGACTCGAATACGGGACAGCCCTATGGCTACACCTTC. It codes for CASSDSNTGQPYGYTF.

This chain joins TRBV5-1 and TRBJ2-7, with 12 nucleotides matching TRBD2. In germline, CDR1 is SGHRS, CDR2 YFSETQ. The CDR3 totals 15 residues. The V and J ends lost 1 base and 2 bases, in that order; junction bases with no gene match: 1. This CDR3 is CASSLTSGGTYEQYF. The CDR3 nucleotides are TGCGCCAGCAGCTTGACTAGCGGGGGGACCTACGAGCAGTACTTC.

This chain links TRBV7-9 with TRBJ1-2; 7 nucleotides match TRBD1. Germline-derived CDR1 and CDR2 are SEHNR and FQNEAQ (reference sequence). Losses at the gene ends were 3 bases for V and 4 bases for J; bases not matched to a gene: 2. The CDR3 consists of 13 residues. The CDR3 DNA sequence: TGTGCCAGCAGCTTGGGACAGACCTATGGCTACACCTTC. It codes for CASSLGQTYGYTF. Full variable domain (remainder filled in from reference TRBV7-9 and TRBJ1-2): DTGVSQNPRHKITKRGQNVTFRCDPISEHNRLYWYRQTLGQGPEFLTYFQNEAQLEKSRLLSDRFSAERPKGSFSTLEIQRTEQGDSAMYLCASSLGQTYGYTFGSGTRLTVV.

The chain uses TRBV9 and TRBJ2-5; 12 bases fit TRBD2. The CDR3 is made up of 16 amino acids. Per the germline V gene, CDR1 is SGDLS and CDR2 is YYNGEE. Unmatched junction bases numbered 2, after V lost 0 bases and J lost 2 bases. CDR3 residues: CASSVASGGVQETQYF. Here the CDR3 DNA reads TGTGCCAGCAGCGTAGCTAGCGGGGGGGTACAAGAGACCCAGTACTTC.

This CDR3 is CASSRDRSGSPLHF. In nucleotides, the CDR3 is TGTGCCAGCTCACGGGACAGGTCGGGGTCACCCCTCCACTTT. The V call is TRBV18, the J call TRBJ1-6; 8 bases align to TRBD1. The V segment lost 4 bases and the J segment 10 bases; nucleotides outside the gene matches: 6. This CDR3 region has 14 residues. Germline lookup yields CDR1 KGHSH and CDR2 LQKENI.

DNA for the CDR3: TGTGCCAGCAGTCGCCCGGGACAGACCTCTTCATGGTCTCGCACAGATACGCAGTATTTT. Translation: CASSRPGQTSSWSRTDTQYF. The V and J genes are TRBV27 and TRBJ2-3; 7 bases map to TRBD1. This CDR3 region has 20 residues. Per the germline V gene, CDR1 is MNHEY and CDR2 is SMNVEV (reference sequence). Trimming removed 5 bases from V and 1 base from J; junction bases left unmatched: 21.

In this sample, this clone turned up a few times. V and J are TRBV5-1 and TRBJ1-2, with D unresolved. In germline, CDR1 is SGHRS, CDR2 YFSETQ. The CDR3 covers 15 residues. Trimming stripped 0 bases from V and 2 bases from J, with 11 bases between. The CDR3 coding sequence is TGCGCCAGCAGCTTGGCTGTCAGGTTAAACTATGGCTACACCTTC. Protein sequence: CASSLAVRLNYGYTF.

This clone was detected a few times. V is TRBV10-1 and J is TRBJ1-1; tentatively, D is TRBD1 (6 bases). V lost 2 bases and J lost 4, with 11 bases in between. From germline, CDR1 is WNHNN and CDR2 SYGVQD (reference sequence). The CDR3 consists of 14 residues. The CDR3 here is CASSEGLGATEAFF. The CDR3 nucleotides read TGCGCCAGCAGTGAGGGGCTGGGGGCCACTGAAGCTTTCTTT.

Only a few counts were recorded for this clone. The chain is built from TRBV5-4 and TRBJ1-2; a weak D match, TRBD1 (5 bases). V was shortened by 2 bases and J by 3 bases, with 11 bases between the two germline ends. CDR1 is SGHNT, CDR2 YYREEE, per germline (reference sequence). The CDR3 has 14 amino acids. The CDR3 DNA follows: TGTGCCAGCAGCTTCGGGGGGGAAGACTATGGCTACACCTTC. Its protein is CASSFGGEDYGYTF.

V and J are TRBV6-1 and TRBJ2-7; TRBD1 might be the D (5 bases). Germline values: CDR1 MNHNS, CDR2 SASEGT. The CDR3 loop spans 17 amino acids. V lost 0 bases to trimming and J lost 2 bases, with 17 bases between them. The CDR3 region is CASSEALETANTYEQYF. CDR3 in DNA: TGTGCCAGCAGTGAAGCGCTTGAGACAGCCAATACCTACGAGCAGTACTTC.

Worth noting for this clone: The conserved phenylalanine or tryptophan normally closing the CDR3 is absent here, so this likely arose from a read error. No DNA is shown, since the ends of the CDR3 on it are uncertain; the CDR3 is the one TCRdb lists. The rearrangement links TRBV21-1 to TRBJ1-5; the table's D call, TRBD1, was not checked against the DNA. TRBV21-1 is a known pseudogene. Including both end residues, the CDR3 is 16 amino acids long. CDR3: CASIRTGRMGPDWGSQ.

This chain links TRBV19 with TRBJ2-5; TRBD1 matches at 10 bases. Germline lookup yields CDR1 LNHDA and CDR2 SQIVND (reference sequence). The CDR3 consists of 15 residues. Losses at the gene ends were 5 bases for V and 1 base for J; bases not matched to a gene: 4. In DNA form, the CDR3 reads TGTGCCAGTAGTCTGGGACAGGGGACCCAAGAGACCCAGTACTTC. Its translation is CASSLGQGTQETQYF.

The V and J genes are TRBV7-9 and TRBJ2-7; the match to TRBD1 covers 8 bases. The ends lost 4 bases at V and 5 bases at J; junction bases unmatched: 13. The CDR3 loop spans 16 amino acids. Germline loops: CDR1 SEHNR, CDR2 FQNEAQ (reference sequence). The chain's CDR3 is CASSSEPRQGRHEQYF. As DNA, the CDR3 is TGTGCCAGCAGCTCAGAACCACGACAGGGGCGGCACGAGCAGTACTTC.

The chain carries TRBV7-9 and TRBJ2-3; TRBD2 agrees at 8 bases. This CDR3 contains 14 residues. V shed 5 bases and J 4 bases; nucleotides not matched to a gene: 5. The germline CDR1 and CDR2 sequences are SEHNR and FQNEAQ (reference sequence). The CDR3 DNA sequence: TGTGCCAGCAGCCGCGGGGGGCCCCCAGATACGCAGTATTTT. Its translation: CASSRGGPPDTQYF.

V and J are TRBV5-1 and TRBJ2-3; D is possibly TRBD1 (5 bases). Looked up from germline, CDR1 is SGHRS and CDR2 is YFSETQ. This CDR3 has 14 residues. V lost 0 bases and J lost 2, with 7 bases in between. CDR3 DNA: TGCGCCAGCAGCTTGGGCAGGGACACAGATACGCAGTATTTT. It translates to CASSLGRDTDTQYF.

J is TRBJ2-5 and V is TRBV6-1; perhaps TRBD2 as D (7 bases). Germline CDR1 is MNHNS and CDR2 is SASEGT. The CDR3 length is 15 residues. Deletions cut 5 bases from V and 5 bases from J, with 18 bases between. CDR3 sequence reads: CASSTLGGAQETQYF. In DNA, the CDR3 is TGTGCCAGCAGTACCCTGGGGGGGGCCCAGGAGACCCAGTACTTC.

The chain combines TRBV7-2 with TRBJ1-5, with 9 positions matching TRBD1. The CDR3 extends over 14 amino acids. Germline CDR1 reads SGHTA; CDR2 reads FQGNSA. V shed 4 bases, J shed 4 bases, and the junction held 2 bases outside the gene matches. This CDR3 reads CASSSDRGNQPQHF. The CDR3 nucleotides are TGTGCCAGCAGCTCCGACAGGGGGAATCAGCCCCAGCATTTT.

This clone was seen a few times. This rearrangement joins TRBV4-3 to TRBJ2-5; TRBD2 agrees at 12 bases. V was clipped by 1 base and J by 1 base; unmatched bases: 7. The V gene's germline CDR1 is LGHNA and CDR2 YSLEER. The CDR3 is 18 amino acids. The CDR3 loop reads CASSQAPSGGALQETQYF. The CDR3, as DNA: TGCGCCAGCAGCCAAGCGCCTAGCGGGGGGGCCCTCCAAGAGACCCAGTACTTC.

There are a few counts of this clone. The CDR3 DNA sequence: TGTGCCAGCTCACCGGTTGTAGGGGTCAAAAAAGGTGCCGGGGAGCTGTTTTTT. Translation: CASSPVVGVKKGAGELFF. V and J are TRBV18 and TRBJ2-2, with D perhaps matching TRBD1 (5 bases). V lost 3 bases, J lost 6 bases, and 23 bases lay in between. The CDR3 is 18 amino acids. The germline gives CDR1 KGHSH, CDR2 LQKENI.